This entry is about one T cell receptor (beta chain). The data belong to a study of blood T cell repertoires in COVID-19. The wider study: Researchers got acute and convalescent COVID-19 samples from the United States, Italy and Spain. From T cells, B-cell-depleted T cells, or PBMCs came the material, which was cDNA or gDNA.

Recovered status in Cohort 3 required two negative PCRs, clearance, or symptom resolution. Original methodology: Amplification from reference gene primers served as the basis for estimated nucleated cell counts. The table came from immunoSEQ multiplex PCR; TCRdb's copy has only in-frame clones and leaves some out. V, J and clone size are those of that table, while D and trimming were read from the DNA. Of some 310,000 clones listed, about 90% are singletons. Trimming stripped 5 bases from V and 7 bases from J, with 21 bases between. CDR1 and CDR2 from the germline V gene are SEHNR and FQNEAQ (reference sequence). The CDR3 contains 15 residues.

Sequenced material: PBMCs or T cells enriched from blood (not recorded which). This sequence originates from a woman in her thirties who had recovered from COVID-19. V usage is TRBV7-9 and J usage is TRBJ2-7, with D possibly TRBD2 on 5 matching bases. CDR3 amino acids: CASSPKGSSVAEQYF. DNA for the CDR3: TGTGCCAGCAGCCCCAAAGGTAGTAGCGTGGCAGAGCAGTACTTC.